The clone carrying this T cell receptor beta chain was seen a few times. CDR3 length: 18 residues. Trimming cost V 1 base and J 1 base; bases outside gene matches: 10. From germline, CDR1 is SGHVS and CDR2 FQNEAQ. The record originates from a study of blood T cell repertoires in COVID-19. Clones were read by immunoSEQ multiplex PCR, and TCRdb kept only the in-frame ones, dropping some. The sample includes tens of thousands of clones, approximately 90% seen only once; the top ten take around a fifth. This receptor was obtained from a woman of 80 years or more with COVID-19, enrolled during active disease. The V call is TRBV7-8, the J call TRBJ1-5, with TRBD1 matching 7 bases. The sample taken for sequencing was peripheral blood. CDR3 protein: CASSLVVRGTASNQPQHF. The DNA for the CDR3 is TGTGCCAGCAGCTTAGTGGTCCGGGGGACAGCAAGCAATCAGCCCCAGCATTTT.